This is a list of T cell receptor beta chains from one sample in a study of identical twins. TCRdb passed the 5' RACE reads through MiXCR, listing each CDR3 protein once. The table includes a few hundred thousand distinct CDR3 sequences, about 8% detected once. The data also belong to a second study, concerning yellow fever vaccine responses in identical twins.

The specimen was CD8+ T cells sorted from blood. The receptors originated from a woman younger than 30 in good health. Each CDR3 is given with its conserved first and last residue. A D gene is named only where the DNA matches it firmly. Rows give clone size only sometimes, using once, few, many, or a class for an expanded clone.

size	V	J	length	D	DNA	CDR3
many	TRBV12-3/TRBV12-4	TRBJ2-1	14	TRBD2	TGTGCCAGCAGCCCCTCCGGCGGGAGCGATGAGCAGTTCTTC	CASSPSGGSDEQFF
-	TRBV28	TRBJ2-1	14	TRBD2	TGTGCCAGCAGTTTTGGCGGCGGGGGCAATGAGCAGTTCTTC	CASSFGGGGNEQFF
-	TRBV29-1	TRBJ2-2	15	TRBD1	TGCAGCGTCGATGCGACAGGGGACGAAACCGGGGAGCTGTTTTTT	CSVDATGDETGELFF
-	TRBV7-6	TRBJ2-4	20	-	TGTGCCAGCAGCTTAGCCGGCAGGGAGTTCCCGCCCCGGGCCAAAAACATTCAGTACTTC	CASSLAGREFPPRAKNIQYF
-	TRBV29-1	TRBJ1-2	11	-	TGCAGCGGCAAAAACAGTTATGGCTACACCTTC	CSGKNSYGYTF
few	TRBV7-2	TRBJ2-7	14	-	TGTGCCAGCAGCTTTGGAGGGGGTTACTACGAGCAGTACTTC	CASSFGGGYYEQYF
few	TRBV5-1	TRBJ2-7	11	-	TGCGCCAGCAGCTCAGGGACCGAGCAGTACTTC	CASSSGTEQYF
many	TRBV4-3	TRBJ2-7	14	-	TGCGCCAGCAGCCAAGATATAGGGGGCTACGAGCAGTACTTC	CASSQDIGGYEQYF
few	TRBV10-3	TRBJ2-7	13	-	TGTGCCATCAGTGCCCAGCAGGGCTACGAGCAGTACTTC	CAISAQQGYEQYF
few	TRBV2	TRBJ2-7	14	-	TGTGCCAGCAGTGTAAGCGACAGGTCCTACGAGCAGTACTTC	CASSVSDRSYEQYF
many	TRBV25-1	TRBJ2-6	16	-	TGTGCCAGCAGTGGACTAGGGGGCTCTGGGGCCAACGTCCTGACTTTC	CASSGLGGSGANVLTF
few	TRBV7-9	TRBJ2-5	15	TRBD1	TGTGCCAGCAGCTTAGGAGCGACAGGGGACGAGACCCAGTACTTC	CASSLGATGDETQYF
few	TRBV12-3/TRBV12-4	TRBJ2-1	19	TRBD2	TGTGCCAGCAGCCCGGGACTAGCGGGCGCTGAAAGCCTGAGTCGTGAGCAGTTCTTC	CASSPGLAGAESLSREQFF
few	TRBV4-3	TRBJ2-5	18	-	TGCGCCAGCAGCCAAGTTGGGGACCTGGGAGGGGGCAATGAGACCCAGTACTTC	CASSQVGDLGGGNETQYF
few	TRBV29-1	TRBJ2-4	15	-	TGCAGCGTTGAATTTGCGGGTATAGCCAAAAACATTCAGTACTTC	CSVEFAGIAKNIQYF
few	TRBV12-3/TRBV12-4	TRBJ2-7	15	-	TGTGCCAGCAGCTCTCAGGGGGGGACAACCTACGAGCAGTACTTC	CASSSQGGTTYEQYF
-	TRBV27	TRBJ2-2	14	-	TGTGCCAGCAGTCCCTCAGCGAACACCGGGGAGCTGTTTTTT	CASSPSANTGELFF
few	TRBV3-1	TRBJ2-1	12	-	TGTGCCAGCAGCTCACTTCCCCGGGAGCAGTTCTTC	CASSSLPREQFF
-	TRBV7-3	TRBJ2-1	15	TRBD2	TGTGCCAGCAGCACCGGGACTAGCGCCTACAATGAGCAGTTCTTC	CASSTGTSAYNEQFF
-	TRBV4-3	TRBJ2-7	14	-	TGCGCCAGCAGCCAAGATAAGGGAACCTACGAGCAGTACTTC	CASSQDKGTYEQYF
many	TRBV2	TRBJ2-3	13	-	TGTGCCAGCAGTGTTCGTAGCACAGATACGCAGTATTTT	CASSVRSTDTQYF
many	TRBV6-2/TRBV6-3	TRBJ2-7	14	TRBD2	TGTGCCAGCACGACTAGCGGAGTATCCTACGAGCAGTACTTC	CASTTSGVSYEQYF
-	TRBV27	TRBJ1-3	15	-	TGTGCCAGCAGTTTATACGGGAGCTCTGGAAACACCATATATTTT	CASSLYGSSGNTIYF
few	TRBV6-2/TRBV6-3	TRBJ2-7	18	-	TGTGCCAGCAGTTATTCCGCTTCGACACCGTTTGTAACCTACGAGCAGTACTTC	CASSYSASTPFVTYEQYF
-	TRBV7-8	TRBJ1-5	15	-	TGTGCCAGCAGCTTAGTCGGTTCAATCAATCAGCCCCAGCATTTT	CASSLVGSINQPQHF
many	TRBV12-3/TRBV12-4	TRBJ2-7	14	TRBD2	TGTGCCAGCACTGCTAGCGGGAGCAGCTACGAGCAGTACTTC	CASTASGSSYEQYF